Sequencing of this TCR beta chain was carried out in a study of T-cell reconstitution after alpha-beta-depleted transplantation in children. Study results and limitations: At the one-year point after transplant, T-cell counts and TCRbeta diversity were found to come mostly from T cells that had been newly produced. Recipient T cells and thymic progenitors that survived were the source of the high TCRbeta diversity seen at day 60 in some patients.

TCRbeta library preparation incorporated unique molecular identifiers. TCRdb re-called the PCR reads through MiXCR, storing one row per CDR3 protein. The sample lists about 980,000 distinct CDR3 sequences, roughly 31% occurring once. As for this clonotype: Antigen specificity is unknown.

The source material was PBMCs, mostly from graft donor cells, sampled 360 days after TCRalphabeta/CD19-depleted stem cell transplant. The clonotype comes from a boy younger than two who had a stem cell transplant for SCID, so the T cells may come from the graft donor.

The chain's CDR3 is CASVRELTDTQYF. DNA for the CDR3: TGTGCCAGCGTACGGGAACTCACAGATACGCAGTATTTT. The chain couples TRBV2 to TRBJ2-3; a possible D gene is TRBD2 (5 bases). CDR3 length equals 13 residues. V lost 8 bases and J 2 bases, leaving 11 bases between the germline ends. CDR1 is SNHLY and CDR2 is FYNNEI in the germline V gene. The full variable domain, completed using reference TRBV2 and TRBJ2-3, is EPEVTQTPSHQVTQMGQEVILRCVPISNHLYFYWYRQILGQKVEFLVSFYNNEISEKSEIFDDQFSVERPDGSNFTLKIRSTKLEDSAMYFCASVRELTDTQYFGPGTRLTVL.